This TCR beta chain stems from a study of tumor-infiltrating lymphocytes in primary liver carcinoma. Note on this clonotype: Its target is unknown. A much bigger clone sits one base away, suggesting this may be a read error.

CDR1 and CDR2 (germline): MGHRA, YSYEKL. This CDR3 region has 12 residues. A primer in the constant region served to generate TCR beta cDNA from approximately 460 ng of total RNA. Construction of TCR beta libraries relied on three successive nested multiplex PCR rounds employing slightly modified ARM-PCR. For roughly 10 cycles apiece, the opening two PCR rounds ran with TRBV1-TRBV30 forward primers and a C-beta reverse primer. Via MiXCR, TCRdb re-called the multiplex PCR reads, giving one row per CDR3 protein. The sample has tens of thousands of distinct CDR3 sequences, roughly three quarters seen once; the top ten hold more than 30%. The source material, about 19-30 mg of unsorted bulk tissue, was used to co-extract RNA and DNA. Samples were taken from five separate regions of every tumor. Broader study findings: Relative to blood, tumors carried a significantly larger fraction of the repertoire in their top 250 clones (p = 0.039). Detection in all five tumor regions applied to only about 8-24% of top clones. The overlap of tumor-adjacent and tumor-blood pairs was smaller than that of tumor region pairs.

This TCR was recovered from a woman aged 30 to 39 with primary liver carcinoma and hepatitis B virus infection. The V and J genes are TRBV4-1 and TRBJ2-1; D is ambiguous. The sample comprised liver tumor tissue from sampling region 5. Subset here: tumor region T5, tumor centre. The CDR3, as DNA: TGCGTCAGCAGCCAAGCAGGAACCGAGCAGTTCTTC. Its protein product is CVSSQAGTEQFF.